Shown below are 8 T cell receptor beta chains from a single sample sequenced in a study of blood T cell repertoires in COVID-19. Measured with immunoSEQ multiplex PCR; TCRdb has only the in-frame clones, and not every one. The sample lists around 120,000 clones; 80% to 90% were seen once. Material for sequencing was peripheral blood. These receptors came from a woman aged 65 to 85 with acute or convalescent COVID-19.

This clone was seen once. This sequence joins TRBV15 and TRBJ2-1; D is perhaps TRBD2 (6 bases). In germline, CDR1 is LNHNV, CDR2 YYDKDF (reference sequence). V was cut by 1 base and J by 3 bases, with 7 bases left in between. This CDR3 contains 14 residues. CDR3 in amino acids: CATSRAGLYNEQFF. CDR3 bases: TGTGCCACCAGCAGAGCGGGACTCTACAATGAGCAGTTCTTC.

V is TRBV6-6 and J is TRBJ1-5; 10 bases are a match to TRBD1. J was trimmed by 5 bases and V by 5 bases; bases with no gene match: 12. There are 17 residues in the CDR3. Germline loops: CDR1 MNHNY, CDR2 SVGAGI (reference sequence). The CDR3 DNA reads as TGTGCCAGCAGTCGCACCCTAGGACAGGGGGGGGATCAGCCCCAGCATTTT. Amino acids: CASSRTLGQGGDQPQHF.

The chain has TRBV2 and TRBJ2-6; 7 bases align to TRBD1. V shed 6 bases and J 0 bases; nucleotides not matched to a gene: 8. Germline-derived CDR1 and CDR2 are SNHLY and FYNNEI. The CDR3 totals 17 residues. The CDR3 here is CASRWDRTPSGANVLTF. The CDR3 DNA sequence: TGTGCCAGCAGGTGGGACAGAACTCCCTCTGGGGCCAACGTCCTGACTTTC.

This clone was counted between two and nine times. The J gene is TRBJ1-1, the V gene TRBV28; 8 nucleotides align to TRBD1. Germline V gene sequence: CDR1 MDHEN, CDR2 SYDVKM. V lost 5 bases, J lost 11 bases, and 10 bases stayed unmatched. This CDR3 spans 13 amino acids. CDR3 nucleotide sequence: TGTGCCAGCAGTCCCGACAGGGGAAGGGTCGCTTTCTTT. Translating gives CASSPDRGRVAFF.

The chain couples TRBV27 to TRBJ1-6, with unresolved D. The CDR3 runs to 14 residues. V lost 2 bases to trimming and J lost 8 bases, with 10 bases between them. CDR1 and CDR2 from the germline V gene are MNHEY and SMNVEV (reference sequence). The CDR3 DNA reads TGTGCCAGCAGTTTACGGCCAGGCTATTCACCCCTCCACTTT. This sequence encodes CASSLRPGYSPLHF.

V and J are TRBV5-4 and TRBJ2-3; a weak D match, TRBD2 (6 bases). CDR1 is SGHNT and CDR2 is YYREEE in the germline V gene (reference sequence). The CDR3 length is 18 residues. V was shortened by 0 bases and J by 2 bases, with 19 bases between the two germline ends. The CDR3 region has the DNA TGTGCCAGCAGCTTGGCGGGGGTCGCCACGACTGTCACAGATACGCAGTATTTT. Translating gives CASSLAGVATTVTDTQYF.

Comments on this clone: A read error may account for a junction end that differs from germline. V usage is TRBV2 and J usage is TRBJ2-1, with unresolved D. The CDR3 totals 11 residues. Germline V lookup: CDR1 SNHLY, CDR2 FYNNEI. The CDR3 nucleotides read TGTGCCAGCAGTGGCCAATATGAGCAATTCTTC. It encodes CASSGQYEQFF.

The rearrangement uses TRBV12-3 or TRBV12-4 and TRBJ1-2; perhaps TRBD1 as D (5 bases). V was shortened by 3 bases and J by 7 bases, with 12 bases between the two germline ends. The CDR3 has 13 residues. CDR3 in amino acids: CASSFKGDSGYTF. CDR3 bases: TGTGCCAGCAGTTTTAAAGGGGATAGTGGCTACACCTTC.